The rows below give T cell receptor beta chains drawn from one sample of a study of T cells in Graves' hyperthyroidism and ophthalmopathy. TCRdb called the multiplex PCR reads again in MiXCR, with one record for every CDR3 protein. The data hold hundreds of thousands of distinct CDR3 sequences, with 15% to 19% observed a single time. What was sequenced was blood. These receptors were taken from a woman younger than 35 with Graves' hyperthyroidism. The CDR3 runs from the conserved cysteine through the conserved F or W. A D gene is named only where the DNA matches it firmly. Where a row states a size, it is once, few, many or the class of an expanded clone; other rows omit it.

- - TRBJ2-1 TRBV12-3/TRBV12-4 CASSFSGDEQFF TGTGCCAGCAGTTTTAGCGGAGATGAGCAGTTCTTC
many - TRBJ2-5 TRBV29-1 CSRTDSQETQYF TGCAGCCGAACGGACTCTCAAGAGACCCAGTACTTC
many TRBD1 TRBJ2-5 TRBV9 CASSPPGQGGSKYF TGTGCCAGCAGCCCCCCGGGACAGGGGGGATCAAAGTACTTC
many TRBD1 TRBJ2-7 TRBV9 CASSVEGQGTEQYF TGTGCCAGCAGCGTAGAAGGACAGGGGACCGAGCAGTACTTC
many - TRBJ2-7 TRBV5-1 CATPDRFAYEQYF TGCGCCACCCCCGACAGGTTTGCCTACGAGCAGTACTTC
few TRBD1 TRBJ2-2 TRBV7-9 CASSLDRGRGTGELFF TGTGCCAGCAGCTTAGACAGGGGACGTGGCACCGGGGAGCTGTTTTTT
- - TRBJ2-7 TRBV6-5 CASSYPPLREPYEQYF TGTGCCAGCAGTTACCCGCCCCTCAGGGAACCCTACGAGCAGTACTTC
many - TRBJ2-5 TRBV10-3 CAISEPGRGWQETQYF TGTGCCATCAGCGAGCCCGGGAGAGGGTGGCAAGAGACCCAGTACTTC
many TRBD2 TRBJ2-7 TRBV19 CASSIYPASGPYEQYF TGTGCCAGTAGTATATATCCGGCTAGCGGACCCTACGAGCAGTACTTC
few - TRBJ1-3 TRBV18 CASSPPSGVSGNTIYF TGTGCCAGCTCACCACCGTCTGGAGTCTCTGGAAACACCATATATTTT
many - TRBJ2-7 TRBV29-1 CSVAVSYEQYF TGCAGCGTTGCGGTATCCTACGAGCAGTACTTC
many - TRBJ2-7 TRBV5-1 CASSLDGRSNYEQYF TGCGCCAGCAGCTTGGATGGGAGGAGCAACTACGAGCAGTACTTC
many TRBD1 TRBJ2-3 TRBV27 CASSSHRGRADTQYF TGTGCCAGCAGTTCCCACAGGGGGCGCGCCGATACGCAGTATTTT
many - TRBJ2-3 TRBV27 CASSFSVRDTQYF TGTGCCAGCAGTTTTTCCGTCCGGGATACGCAGTATTTT
many - TRBJ1-5 TRBV3-1 CASSQGEGNQPQHF TGTGCCAGCAGCCAAGGGGAGGGCAATCAGCCCCAGCATTTT
- TRBD2 TRBJ2-2 TRBV20-1 CSARSGGKGGELFF TGCAGTGCTAGATCGGGAGGCAAAGGCGGGGAGCTGTTTTTT
many - TRBJ2-5 TRBV7-3 CASSLSLKETQYF TGTGCCAGCAGCTTATCCCTTAAAGAGACCCAGTACTTC
many - TRBJ1-2 TRBV11-2 CASSLDRLSNYGYTF TGTGCCAGCAGCCTCGACAGGTTATCTAACTATGGCTACACCTTC
many - TRBJ2-3 TRBV2 CASSWEGESTDTQYF TGTGCCAGCAGTTGGGAGGGGGAGAGCACAGATACGCAGTATTTT
many - TRBJ2-5 TRBV6-1 CASSEAPGAYQETQYF TGTGCCAGCAGTGAAGCCCCAGGGGCGTACCAAGAGACCCAGTACTTC
many - TRBJ2-7 TRBV18 CASSPFGQNYEQYF TGTGCCAGCTCACCATTTGGACAGAACTACGAGCAGTACTTC
few - TRBJ2-2 TRBV4-1 CASSRSRGGQATGELFF TGCGCCAGCAGCCGATCGCGAGGGGGGCAAGCCACCGGGGAGCTGTTTTTT
many TRBD2 TRBJ2-2 TRBV3-1 CASSRRLALTGELFF TGTGCCAGCAGCCGACGACTAGCCCTCACCGGGGAGCTGTTTTTT
- - TRBJ2-7 TRBV6-1 CASSGPTYGSEQYF TGTGCCAGCAGCGGACCTACGTACGGGTCCGAGCAGTACTTC
few - TRBJ2-3 TRBV19 CASSIVLRRTDTQYF TGTGCCAGTAGTATAGTACTTCGCCGCACAGATACGCAGTATTTT
many - TRBJ1-1 TRBV27 CASSLALGSEAFF TGTGCCAGCAGTTTAGCGTTAGGCTCTGAAGCTTTCTTT
many - TRBJ2-1 TRBV5-5 CASRRLSQGSNEQFF TGTGCCAGCAGAAGGCTCTCCCAGGGAAGCAATGAGCAGTTCTTC
- - TRBJ1-1 TRBV6-2/TRBV6-3 CASRHRENTEAFF TGTGCCAGCAGACACAGGGAGAACACTGAAGCTTTCTTT
many TRBD2 TRBJ2-1 TRBV7-9 CASSPTSWVDEQFF TGTGCCAGCAGCCCGACTAGCTGGGTGGATGAGCAGTTCTTC
few - TRBJ2-1 TRBV24-1 CATSDVRESSYNEQFF TGTGCCACCAGTGATGTGCGAGAGAGCTCCTACAATGAGCAGTTCTTC
many TRBD1 TRBJ1-5 TRBV28 CASSWGQGNQPQHF TGTGCCAGCAGTTGGGGACAGGGGAATCAGCCCCAGCATTTT
many - TRBJ1-1 TRBV2 CASSVRVNTEAFF TGTGCCAGCAGTGTTAGGGTGAACACTGAAGCTTTCTTT
many - TRBJ1-6 TRBV12-3/TRBV12-4 CASSLAPGHRLCRNF TGTGCCAGCAGTTTAGCCCCGGGACACCGCCTATGTAGGAACTTT
few - TRBJ2-2 TRBV5-1 CASSSGLAPGELFF TGCGCCAGCAGTTCCGGACTGGCCCCCGGGGAGCTGTTTTTT
many - TRBJ2-7 TRBV6-5 CASRGHSDYEQYF TGTGCCAGCAGAGGCCACAGTGATTACGAGCAGTACTTC
many TRBD1 TRBJ2-2 TRBV5-5 CASSPTGANTGELFF TGTGCCAGCAGCCCGACAGGGGCAAACACCGGGGAGCTGTTTTTT
- - TRBJ2-1 TRBV12-3/TRBV12-4 CASSFGGPGNEQFF TGTGCCAGCAGTTTCGGGGGGCCGGGGAATGAGCAGTTCTTC
many - TRBJ1-6 TRBV15 CATSRDGRGTYNSPLHF TGTGCCACCAGCAGAGACGGGAGGGGTACCTATAATTCACCCCTCCACTTT
- - TRBJ2-7 TRBV5-1 CASSPGPPLEQYF TGCGCCAGCAGCCCTGGGCCACCTCTCGAGCAGTACTTC
many - TRBJ2-1 TRBV9 CASSFSVEGYNEQFF TGTGCCAGCAGTTTTAGCGTGGAGGGGTACAATGAGCAGTTCTTC
many TRBD2 TRBJ2-3 TRBV29-1 CSVEGALAGVTDTQYF TGCAGCGTTGAGGGAGCACTAGCGGGGGTCACAGATACGCAGTATTTT
- TRBD1 TRBJ2-3 TRBV5-1 CASLGQITDTQYF TGTGCCAGCCTGGGACAGATCACAGATACGCAGTATTTT
many TRBD2 TRBJ2-7 TRBV20-1 CSARVRYGLAPGAYEQYF TGCAGTGCTAGAGTCCGATATGGACTAGCCCCAGGAGCCTACGAGCAGTACTTC
- TRBD1 TRBJ1-6 TRBV5-1 CASSPNRGNNSPLHF TGCGCCAGCAGCCCGAACAGGGGAAATAATTCACCCCTCCACTTT
many - TRBJ1-5 TRBV11-2 CASSLVAWQPQHF TGTGCCAGCAGCTTAGTCGCTTGGCAGCCCCAGCATTTT
many - TRBJ2-1 TRBV13 CASSLGGFSYNEQFF TGTGCCAGCAGCTTGGGCGGGTTCTCCTACAATGAGCAGTTCTTC
many - TRBJ1-5 TRBV11-2 CASSEQGTQPQHF TGTGCCAGCAGCGAACAGGGTACGCAGCCCCAGCATTTT
many TRBD2 TRBJ2-7 TRBV12-3/TRBV12-4 CASRAGGVDEQYF TGTGCCAGCCGAGCGGGAGGGGTCGACGAGCAGTACTTC
many TRBD2 TRBJ2-1 TRBV5-1 CASSRRVDTSGGAPWVNEQFF TGCGCCAGCAGCCGGAGAGTCGATACTAGCGGGGGGGCCCCTTGGGTCAATGAGCAGTTCTTC
few - TRBJ2-5 TRBV9 CASSVEGSAQETQYF TGTGCCAGCAGCGTAGAGGGCAGCGCCCAAGAGACCCAGTACTTC
many - TRBJ1-6 TRBV2 CASSDTFYHRGIDTAQASLTLHF TGTGCCAGCAGTGATACCTTCTATCACCGGGGAATAGATACAGCGCAAGCCTCCCTCACCCTCCACTTT
many - TRBJ1-4 TRBV13 CASTRSGGTKEKLFF TGTGCCAGCACGAGGTCAGGAGGTACAAAAGAAAAACTGTTTTTT
many - TRBJ2-2 TRBV25-1 CASSDTSSTGELFF TGTGCCAGCAGTGATACCTCGTCGACCGGGGAGCTGTTTTTT
many TRBD1 TRBJ2-1 TRBV9 CASSVRTGGNEQFF TGTGCCAGCAGCGTTCGGACAGGGGGGAATGAGCAGTTCTTC
many - TRBJ2-1 TRBV12-3/TRBV12-4 CASSLGLPDEQFF TGTGCCAGCAGTTTAGGACTCCCTGATGAGCAGTTCTTC
few - TRBJ2-5 TRBV6-1 CASSEGPKPYRETQYF TGTGCCAGCAGTGAAGGACCCAAACCCTACCGAGAGACCCAGTACTTC